The source of this T cell receptor (beta chain) is a study of T cell responses to AZD1222 COVID-19 vaccine. Study-wide results and caveats: It should be noted that donors were predominantly white British and more often female, and clonal diversity was possibly underestimated. In all cases, repertoires were sampled only after the peak T cell response. Baseline testing showed seropositivity in only six AZD1222 recipients. Targets within unmutated variant regions were reportedly found for nearly half of spike-specific TCRs.

The CDR3 length is 13 residues. Trimming stripped 1 base from V and 4 bases from J, with 7 bases between. Germline CDR1 is SGHTA and CDR2 is FQGNSA. Sequenced by immunoSEQ multiplex PCR; TCRdb stores in-frame clones only, minus some. The repertoire includes 100,000 to 150,000 clones, less than 95% of them detected once, and 4% to 5.5% sits in the top ten. A note on this clone: Its antigen is as yet unknown.

The input for sequencing was peripheral blood, taken on day 0 of MenACWY control vaccination. This sequence was found in an adult in good health. The rearrangement joins TRBV7-2 to TRBJ2-5; D possibly corresponds to TRBD1 (6 bases). CDR3 DNA sequence: TGTGCCAGCAGCTTAGGAGGGGGAGAGACCCAGTACTTC. Protein product: CASSLGGGETQYF.